Listed here is a single T cell receptor beta chain. The data belong to a study of T cell changes during pregnancy in multiple sclerosis. Repertoires were generated with immunoSEQ multiplex PCR, while TCRdb's copy carries only in-frame clones and drops some. This sample has around 110,000 clones; around nine tenths occur once, and the top ten carry more than 1.5%. The CDR3 extends over 14 amino acids. The clonotype comes from a female donor with multiple sclerosis, enrolled in a pregnancy study. The rearrangement links TRBV21-1 to TRBJ2-1; the tabulated D call, TRBD1, remains unverified against the DNA. TRBV21-1 is an annotated pseudogene. This material consisted of peripheral blood, taken in the third trimester of pregnancy. CDR3 in amino acids: CASSKMKQPNGQFF. In DNA form, the CDR3 reads TGTGCCAGCAGCAAGATGAAACAGCCCAATGGGCAGTTCTTC.